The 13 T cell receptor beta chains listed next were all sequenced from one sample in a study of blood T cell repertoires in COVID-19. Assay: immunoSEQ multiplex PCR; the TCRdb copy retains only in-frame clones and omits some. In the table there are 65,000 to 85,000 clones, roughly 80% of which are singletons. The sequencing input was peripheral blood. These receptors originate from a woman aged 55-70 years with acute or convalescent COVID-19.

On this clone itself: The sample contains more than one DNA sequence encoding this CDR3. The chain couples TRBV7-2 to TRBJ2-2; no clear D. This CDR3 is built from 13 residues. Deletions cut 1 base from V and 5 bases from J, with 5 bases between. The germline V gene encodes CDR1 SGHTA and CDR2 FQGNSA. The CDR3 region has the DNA TGTGCCAGCAGCTTAGGGGCAACCGGGGAGCTGTTTTTT. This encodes CASSLGATGELFF.

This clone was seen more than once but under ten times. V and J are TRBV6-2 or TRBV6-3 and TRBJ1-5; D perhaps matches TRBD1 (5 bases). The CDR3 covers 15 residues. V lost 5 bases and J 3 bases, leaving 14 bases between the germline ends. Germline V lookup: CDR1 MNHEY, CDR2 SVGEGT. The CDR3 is CASSHPTGSNQPQHF. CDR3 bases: TGTGCCAGCAGTCACCCTACAGGTTCCAATCAGCCCCAGCATTTT.

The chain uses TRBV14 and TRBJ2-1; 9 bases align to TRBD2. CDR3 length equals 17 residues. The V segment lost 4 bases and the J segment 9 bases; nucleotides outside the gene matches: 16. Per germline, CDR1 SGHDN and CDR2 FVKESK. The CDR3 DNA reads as TGTGCCAGCAGCCCTCCCCTAGGGCGGGGGGGCCAGAGTGAGCAGTTCTTC. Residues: CASSPPLGRGGQSEQFF.

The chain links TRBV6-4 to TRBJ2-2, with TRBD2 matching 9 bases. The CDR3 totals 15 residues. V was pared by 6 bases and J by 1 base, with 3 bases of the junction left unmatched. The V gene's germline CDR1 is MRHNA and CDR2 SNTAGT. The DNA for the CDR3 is TGTGCCAGCAGCGCACTAGCGGGGAACACCGGGGAGCTGTTTTTT. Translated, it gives CASSALAGNTGELFF.

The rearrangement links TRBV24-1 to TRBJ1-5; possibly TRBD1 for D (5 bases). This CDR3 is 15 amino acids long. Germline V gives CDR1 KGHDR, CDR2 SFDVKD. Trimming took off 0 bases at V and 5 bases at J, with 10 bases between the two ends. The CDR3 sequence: CATSDLSREDQPQHF. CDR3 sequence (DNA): TGTGCCACCAGTGATTTGTCCAGGGAGGATCAGCCCCAGCATTTT.

CDR3 residues: CASGSGEGGKNIQYF. In DNA, the CDR3 is TGTGCTAGTGGTTCGGGGGAAGGTGGCAAAAACATTCAGTACTTC. This chain joins TRBV12-5 and TRBJ2-4; a weak D match, TRBD2 (6 bases). CDR3 length: 15 amino acids. Germline CDR1 reads LGHNT; CDR2 reads FRNRAP. V was cut by 4 bases and J by 3 bases, with 13 bases left in between.

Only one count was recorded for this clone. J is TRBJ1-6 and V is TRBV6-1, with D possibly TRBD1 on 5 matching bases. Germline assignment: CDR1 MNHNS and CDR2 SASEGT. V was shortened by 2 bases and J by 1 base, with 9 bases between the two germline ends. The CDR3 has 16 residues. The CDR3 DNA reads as TGTGCCAGCAGTGAATACCAGGGATCCTATAATTCACCCCTCCACTTT. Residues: CASSEYQGSYNSPLHF.

The CDR3 protein is CASSLGQNYEQYF. DNA for the CDR3: TGTGCCAGCAGCTTGGGACAGAACTACGAGCAGTACTTC. The J gene is TRBJ2-7, the V gene TRBV11-2; TRBD1 agrees at 7 bases. J was trimmed by 3 bases and V by 3 bases; bases with no gene match: 2. The CDR3 loop spans 13 amino acids. Per germline, CDR1 SGHAT and CDR2 FQNNGV.

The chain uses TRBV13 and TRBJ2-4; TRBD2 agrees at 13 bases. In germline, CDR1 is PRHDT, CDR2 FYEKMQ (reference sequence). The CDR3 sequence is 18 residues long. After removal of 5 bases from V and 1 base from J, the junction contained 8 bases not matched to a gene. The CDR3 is CASSVTSGGAQAKNIQYF. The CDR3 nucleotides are TGTGCCAGCAGCGTTACTAGCGGGGGGGCCCAGGCCAAAAACATTCAGTACTTC.

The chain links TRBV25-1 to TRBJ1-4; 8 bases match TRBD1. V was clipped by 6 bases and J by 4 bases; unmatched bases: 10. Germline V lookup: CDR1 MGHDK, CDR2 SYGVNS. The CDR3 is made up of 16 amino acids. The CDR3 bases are TGTGCCAGCAGACCCGGGACAGGATTTGATAATGAAAAACTGTTTTTT. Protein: CASRPGTGFDNEKLFF.

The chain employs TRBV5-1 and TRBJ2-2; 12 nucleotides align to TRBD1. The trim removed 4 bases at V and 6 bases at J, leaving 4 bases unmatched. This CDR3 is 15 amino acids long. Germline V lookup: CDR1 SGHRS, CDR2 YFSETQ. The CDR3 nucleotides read TGCGCCAGCAGCCGGGGACAGGGGGCCGCCGGGGAGCTGTTTTTT. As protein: CASSRGQGAAGELFF.

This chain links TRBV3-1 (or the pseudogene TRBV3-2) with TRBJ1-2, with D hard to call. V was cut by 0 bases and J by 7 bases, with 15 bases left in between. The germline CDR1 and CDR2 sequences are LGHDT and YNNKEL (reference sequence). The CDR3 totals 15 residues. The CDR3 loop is CASSQDRVTQGGYTF. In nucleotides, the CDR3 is TGTGCCAGCAGCCAAGATCGGGTGACGCAAGGTGGCTACACCTTC.

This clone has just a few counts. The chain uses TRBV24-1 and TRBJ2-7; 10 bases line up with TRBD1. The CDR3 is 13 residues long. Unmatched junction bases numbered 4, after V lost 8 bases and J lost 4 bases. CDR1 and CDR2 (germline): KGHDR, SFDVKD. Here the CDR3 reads CATMGTGVYEQYV. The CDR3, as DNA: TGTGCCACCATGGGGACAGGGGTGTACGAGCAGTACGTC.